This T cell receptor beta chain was sequenced during a study of T cell changes during pregnancy in multiple sclerosis. The CDR3 contains 15 residues. Germline-derived CDR1 and CDR2 are SGHDN and FVKESK. The ends were cut back, 0 bases at V and 2 bases at J, with 10 bases in the middle. Only in-frame clones appear in the TCRdb table, and some are missing; sequencing was by immunoSEQ multiplex PCR. The sample holds under 50,000 clones, 95% seen once. The chain employs TRBV14 and TRBJ1-2; D call uncertain. The material was CD8+ T cells from peripheral blood mononuclear cells, obtained in the first trimester of pregnancy. This TCR came from a female donor with multiple sclerosis, enrolled in a pregnancy study. CDR3 protein: CASSQDRGGNYGYTF. The CDR3 DNA sequence: TGTGCCAGCAGCCAAGACCGGGGTGGCAACTATGGCTACACCTTC.